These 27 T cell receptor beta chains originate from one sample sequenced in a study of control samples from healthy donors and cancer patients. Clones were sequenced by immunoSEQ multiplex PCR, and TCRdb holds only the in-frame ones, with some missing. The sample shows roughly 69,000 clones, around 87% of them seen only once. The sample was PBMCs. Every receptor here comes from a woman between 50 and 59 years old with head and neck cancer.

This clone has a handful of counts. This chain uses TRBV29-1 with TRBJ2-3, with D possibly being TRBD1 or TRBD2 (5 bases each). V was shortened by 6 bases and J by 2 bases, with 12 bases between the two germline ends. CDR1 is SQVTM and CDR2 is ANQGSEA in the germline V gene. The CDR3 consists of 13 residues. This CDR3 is CSVGDGFTDTQYF. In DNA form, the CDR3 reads TGCAGCGTCGGGGACGGATTCACAGATACGCAGTATTTT.

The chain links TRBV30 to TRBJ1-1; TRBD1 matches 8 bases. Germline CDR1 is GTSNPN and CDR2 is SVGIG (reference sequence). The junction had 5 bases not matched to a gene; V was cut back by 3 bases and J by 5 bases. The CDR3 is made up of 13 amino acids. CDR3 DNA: TGTGCCTGGAGGGGACAGGAGTTGACTGAAGCTTTCTTT. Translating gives CAWRGQELTEAFF.

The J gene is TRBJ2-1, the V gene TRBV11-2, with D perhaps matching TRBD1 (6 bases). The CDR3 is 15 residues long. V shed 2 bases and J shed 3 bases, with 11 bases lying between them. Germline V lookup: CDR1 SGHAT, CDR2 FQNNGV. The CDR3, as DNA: TGTGCCAGCAGCTTACAGGGGTCCGTCTACAATGAGCAGTTCTTC. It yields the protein CASSLQGSVYNEQFF.

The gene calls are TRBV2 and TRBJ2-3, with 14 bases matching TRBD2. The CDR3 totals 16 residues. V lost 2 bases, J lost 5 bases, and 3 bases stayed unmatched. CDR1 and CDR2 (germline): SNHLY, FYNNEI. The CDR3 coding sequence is TGTGCCAGCAGTGAAAGGACTAGCGGGGGGATAGATACGCAGTATTTT. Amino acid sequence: CASSERTSGGIDTQYF.

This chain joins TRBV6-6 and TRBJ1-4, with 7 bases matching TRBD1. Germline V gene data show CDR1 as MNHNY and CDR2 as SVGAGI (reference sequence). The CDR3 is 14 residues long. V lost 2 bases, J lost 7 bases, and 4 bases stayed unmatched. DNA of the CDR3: TGTGCCAGCAGTTACAACCAGGGGGTTGAAAAACTGTTTTTT. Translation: CASSYNQGVEKLFF.

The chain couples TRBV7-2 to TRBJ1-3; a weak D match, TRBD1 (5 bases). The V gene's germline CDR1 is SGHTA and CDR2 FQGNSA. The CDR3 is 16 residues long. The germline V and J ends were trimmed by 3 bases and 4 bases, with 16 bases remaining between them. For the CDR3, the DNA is TGTGCCAGCAGCTTCGGCGGGGGAGGGGAGGGAAACACCATATATTTT. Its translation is CASSFGGGGEGNTIYF.

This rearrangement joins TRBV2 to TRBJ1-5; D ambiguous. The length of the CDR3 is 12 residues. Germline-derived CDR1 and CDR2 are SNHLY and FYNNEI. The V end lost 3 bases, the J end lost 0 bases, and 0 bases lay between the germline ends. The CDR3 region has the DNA TGTGCCAGCAGTGATAGCAATCAGCCCCAGCATTTT. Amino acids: CASSDSNQPQHF.

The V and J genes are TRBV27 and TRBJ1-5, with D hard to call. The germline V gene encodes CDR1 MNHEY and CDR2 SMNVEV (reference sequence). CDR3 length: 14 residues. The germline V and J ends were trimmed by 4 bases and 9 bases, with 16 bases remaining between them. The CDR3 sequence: CASSSDTGASPQHF. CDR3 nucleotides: TGTGCCAGCAGTTCAGACACCGGAGCATCGCCCCAGCATTTT.

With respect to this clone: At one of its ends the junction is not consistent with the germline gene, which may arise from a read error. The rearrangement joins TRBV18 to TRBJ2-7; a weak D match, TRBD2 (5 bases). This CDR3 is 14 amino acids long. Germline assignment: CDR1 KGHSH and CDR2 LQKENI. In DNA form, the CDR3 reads TGTGCCAGCTCCCCACGACGGGGCTCCTACGAGCAGTACTTC. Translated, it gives CASSPRRGSYEQYF.

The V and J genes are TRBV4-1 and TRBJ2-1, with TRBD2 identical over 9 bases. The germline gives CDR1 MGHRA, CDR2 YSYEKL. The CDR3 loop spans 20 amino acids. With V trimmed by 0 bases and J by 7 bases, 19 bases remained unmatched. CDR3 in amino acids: CASSQDQPLLAGRSGNEQFF. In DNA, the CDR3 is TGCGCCAGCAGCCAAGACCAGCCCTTACTAGCGGGTCGAAGTGGTAATGAGCAGTTCTTC.

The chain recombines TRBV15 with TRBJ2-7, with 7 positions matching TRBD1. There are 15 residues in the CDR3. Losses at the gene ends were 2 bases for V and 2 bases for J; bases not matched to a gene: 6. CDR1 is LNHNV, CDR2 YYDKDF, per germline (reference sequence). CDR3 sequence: CATSRSGQVPYEQYF. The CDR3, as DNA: TGTGCCACCAGCAGATCAGGACAGGTTCCCTACGAGCAGTACTTC.

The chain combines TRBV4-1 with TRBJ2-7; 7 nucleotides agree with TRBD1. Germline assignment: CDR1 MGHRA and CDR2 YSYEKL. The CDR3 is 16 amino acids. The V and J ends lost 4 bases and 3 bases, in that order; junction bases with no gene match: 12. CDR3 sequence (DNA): TGCGCCAGCAGCCCCGGGAACCGGGACAGAGACTACGAGCAGTACTTC. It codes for CASSPGNRDRDYEQYF.

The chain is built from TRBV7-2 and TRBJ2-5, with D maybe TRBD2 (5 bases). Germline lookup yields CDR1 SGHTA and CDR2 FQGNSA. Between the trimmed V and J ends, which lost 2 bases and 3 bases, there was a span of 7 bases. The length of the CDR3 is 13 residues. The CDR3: CASSLSSKETQYF. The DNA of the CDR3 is TGTGCCAGCAGCTTATCTAGCAAAGAGACCCAGTACTTC.

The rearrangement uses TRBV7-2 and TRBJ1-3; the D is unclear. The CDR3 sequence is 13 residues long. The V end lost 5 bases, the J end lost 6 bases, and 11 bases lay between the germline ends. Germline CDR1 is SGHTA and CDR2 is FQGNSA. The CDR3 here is CASSPGPENTIYF. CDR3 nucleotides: TGTGCCAGCAGCCCTGGCCCCGAAAACACCATATATTTT.

This CDR3 is CASSGQGSSYEQYF. DNA of the CDR3: TGCGCCAGCAGCGGACAGGGGAGCTCCTACGAGCAGTACTTC. The chain couples TRBV4-1 to TRBJ2-7; TRBD1 aligns across 9 bases. V gave up 5 bases and J gave up 0 bases; unmatched junction bases: 2. Germline V lookup: CDR1 MGHRA, CDR2 YSYEKL. The length of the CDR3 is 14 residues.

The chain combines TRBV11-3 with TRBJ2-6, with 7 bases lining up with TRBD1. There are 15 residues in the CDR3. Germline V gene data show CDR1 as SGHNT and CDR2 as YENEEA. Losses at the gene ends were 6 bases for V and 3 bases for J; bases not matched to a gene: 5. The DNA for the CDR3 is TGTGCCAGCAGACGCAGGGGGTTTGGGGCCAACGTCCTGACTTTC. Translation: CASRRRGFGANVLTF.

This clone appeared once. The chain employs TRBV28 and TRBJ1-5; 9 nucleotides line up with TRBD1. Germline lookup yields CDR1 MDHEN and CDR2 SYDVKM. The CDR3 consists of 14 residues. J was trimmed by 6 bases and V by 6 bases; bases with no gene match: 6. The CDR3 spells CASRRTGESQPQHF. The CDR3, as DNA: TGTGCCAGCAGACGGACAGGGGAGAGTCAGCCCCAGCATTTT.

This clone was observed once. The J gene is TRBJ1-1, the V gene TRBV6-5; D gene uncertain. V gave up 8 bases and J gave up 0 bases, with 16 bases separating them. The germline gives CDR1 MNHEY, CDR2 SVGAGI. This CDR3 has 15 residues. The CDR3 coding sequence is TGTGCCAGCTCGCCCCCAACAGAATTGAACACTGAAGCTTTCTTT. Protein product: CASSPPTELNTEAFF.

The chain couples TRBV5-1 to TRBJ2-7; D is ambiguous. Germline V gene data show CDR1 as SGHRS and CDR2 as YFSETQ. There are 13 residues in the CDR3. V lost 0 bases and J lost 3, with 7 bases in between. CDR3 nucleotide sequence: TGCGCCAGCAGCTTGGAACAGAACTACGAGCAGTACTTC. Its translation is CASSLEQNYEQYF.

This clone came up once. CDR3 DNA: TGTGCCAGCAGCTCGGGGGGCGAAGATTCTTACTATGGCTACACCTTC. As protein: CASSSGGEDSYYGYTF. The chain links TRBV5-4 to TRBJ1-2; a possible D gene is TRBD1 (6 bases). Trimming took 3 bases from V and 3 from J, leaving 18 bases between them. The CDR3 length is 16 residues. In germline, CDR1 is SGHNT, CDR2 YYREEE (reference sequence).

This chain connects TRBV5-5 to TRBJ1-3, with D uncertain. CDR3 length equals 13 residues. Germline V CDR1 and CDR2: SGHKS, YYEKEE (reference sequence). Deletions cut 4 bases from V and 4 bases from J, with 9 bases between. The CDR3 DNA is TGTGCCAGCAGCCGGTCGTCGGGAAACACCATATATTTT. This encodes CASSRSSGNTIYF.

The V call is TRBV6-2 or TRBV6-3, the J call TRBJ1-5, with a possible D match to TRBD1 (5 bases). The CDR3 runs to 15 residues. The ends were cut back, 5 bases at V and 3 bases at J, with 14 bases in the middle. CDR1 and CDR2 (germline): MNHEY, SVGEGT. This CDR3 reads CASSEVGRYNQPQHF. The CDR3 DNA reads TGTGCCAGCAGTGAGGTGGGACGGTACAATCAGCCCCAGCATTTT.

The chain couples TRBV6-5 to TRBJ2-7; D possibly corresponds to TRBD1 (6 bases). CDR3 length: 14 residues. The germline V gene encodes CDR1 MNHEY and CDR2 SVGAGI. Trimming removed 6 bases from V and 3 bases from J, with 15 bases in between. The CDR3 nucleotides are TGTGCCAGCAGCCGGACAGCTGCTTACTACGAGCAGTACTTC. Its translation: CASSRTAAYYEQYF.

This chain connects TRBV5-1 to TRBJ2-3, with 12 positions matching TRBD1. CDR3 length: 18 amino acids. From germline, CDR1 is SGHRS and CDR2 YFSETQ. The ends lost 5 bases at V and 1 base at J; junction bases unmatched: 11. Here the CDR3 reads CASSRRSGQGAGTDTQYF. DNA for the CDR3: TGCGCCAGCAGTAGACGCTCGGGACAGGGGGCTGGCACAGATACGCAGTATTTT.

This CDR3 reads CASSSGTGRETQYF. Written as DNA, the CDR3 is TGTGCCAGCAGCTCCGGGACAGGGCGAGAGACCCAGTACTTC. V usage is TRBV5-6 and J usage is TRBJ2-5, with 9 bases identical to TRBD1. Germline values: CDR1 SGHDT, CDR2 YYEEEE. The CDR3 is 14 amino acids. Unmatched junction bases numbered 4, after V lost 3 bases and J lost 4 bases. Variable domain in full (rest from reference TRBV5-6 and TRBJ2-5): DAGVTQSPTHLIKTRGQQVTLRCSPKSGHDTVSWYQQALGQGPQFIFQYYEEEERQRGNFPDRFSGHQFPNYSSELNVNALLLGDSALYLCASSSGTGRETQYFGPGTRLLVL.

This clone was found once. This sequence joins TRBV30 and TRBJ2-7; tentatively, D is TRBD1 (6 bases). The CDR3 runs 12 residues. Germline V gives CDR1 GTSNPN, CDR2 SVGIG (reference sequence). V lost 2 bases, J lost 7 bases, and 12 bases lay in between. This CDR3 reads CAWSPGVREQYF. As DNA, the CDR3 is TGTGCCTGGAGTCCAGGGGTAAGGGAGCAGTACTTC.

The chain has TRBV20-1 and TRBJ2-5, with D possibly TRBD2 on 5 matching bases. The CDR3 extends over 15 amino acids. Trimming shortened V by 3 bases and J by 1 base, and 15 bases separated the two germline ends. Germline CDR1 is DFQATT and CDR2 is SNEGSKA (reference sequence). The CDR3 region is CSASSSSRAQETQYF. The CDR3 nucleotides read TGCAGTGCTAGTAGTTCTAGCAGAGCCCAAGAGACCCAGTACTTC.